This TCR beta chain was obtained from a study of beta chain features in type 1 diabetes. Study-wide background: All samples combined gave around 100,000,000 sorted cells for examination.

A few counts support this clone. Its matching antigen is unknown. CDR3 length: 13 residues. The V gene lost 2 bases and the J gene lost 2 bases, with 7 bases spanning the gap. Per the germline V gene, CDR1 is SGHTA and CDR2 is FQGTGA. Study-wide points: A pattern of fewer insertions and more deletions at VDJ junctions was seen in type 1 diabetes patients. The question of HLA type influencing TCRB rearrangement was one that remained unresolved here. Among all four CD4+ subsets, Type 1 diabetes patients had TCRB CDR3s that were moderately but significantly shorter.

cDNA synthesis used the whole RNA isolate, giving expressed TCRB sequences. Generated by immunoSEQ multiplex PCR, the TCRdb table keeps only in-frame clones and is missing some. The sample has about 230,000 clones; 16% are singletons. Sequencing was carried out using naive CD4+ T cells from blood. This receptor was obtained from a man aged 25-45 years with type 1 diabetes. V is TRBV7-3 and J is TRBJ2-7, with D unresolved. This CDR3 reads CASSLDTTYEQYF. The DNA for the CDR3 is TGTGCCAGCAGCTTAGACACTACCTACGAGCAGTACTTC. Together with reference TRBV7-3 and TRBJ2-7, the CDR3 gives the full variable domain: GAGVSQTPSNKVTEKGKYVELRCDPISGHTALYWYRQSLGQGPEFLIYFQGTGAADDSGLPNDRFFAVRPEGSVSTLKIQRTERGDSAVYLCASSLDTTYEQYFGPGTRLTVT.